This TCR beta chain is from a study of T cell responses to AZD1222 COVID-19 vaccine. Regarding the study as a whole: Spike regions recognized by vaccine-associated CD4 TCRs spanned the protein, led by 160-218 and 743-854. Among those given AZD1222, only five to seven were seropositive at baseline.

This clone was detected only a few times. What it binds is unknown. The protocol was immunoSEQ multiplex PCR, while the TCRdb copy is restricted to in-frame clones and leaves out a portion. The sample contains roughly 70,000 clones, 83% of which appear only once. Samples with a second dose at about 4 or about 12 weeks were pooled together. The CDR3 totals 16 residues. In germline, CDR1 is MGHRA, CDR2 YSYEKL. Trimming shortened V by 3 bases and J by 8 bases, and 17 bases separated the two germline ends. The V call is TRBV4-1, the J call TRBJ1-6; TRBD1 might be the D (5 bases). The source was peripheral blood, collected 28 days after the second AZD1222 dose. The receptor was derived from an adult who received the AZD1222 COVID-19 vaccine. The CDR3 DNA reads TGCGCCAGCAGCCATCCCCCTCGGGCGGGGGATTCACCCCTCCACTTT. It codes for CASSHPPRAGDSPLHF.